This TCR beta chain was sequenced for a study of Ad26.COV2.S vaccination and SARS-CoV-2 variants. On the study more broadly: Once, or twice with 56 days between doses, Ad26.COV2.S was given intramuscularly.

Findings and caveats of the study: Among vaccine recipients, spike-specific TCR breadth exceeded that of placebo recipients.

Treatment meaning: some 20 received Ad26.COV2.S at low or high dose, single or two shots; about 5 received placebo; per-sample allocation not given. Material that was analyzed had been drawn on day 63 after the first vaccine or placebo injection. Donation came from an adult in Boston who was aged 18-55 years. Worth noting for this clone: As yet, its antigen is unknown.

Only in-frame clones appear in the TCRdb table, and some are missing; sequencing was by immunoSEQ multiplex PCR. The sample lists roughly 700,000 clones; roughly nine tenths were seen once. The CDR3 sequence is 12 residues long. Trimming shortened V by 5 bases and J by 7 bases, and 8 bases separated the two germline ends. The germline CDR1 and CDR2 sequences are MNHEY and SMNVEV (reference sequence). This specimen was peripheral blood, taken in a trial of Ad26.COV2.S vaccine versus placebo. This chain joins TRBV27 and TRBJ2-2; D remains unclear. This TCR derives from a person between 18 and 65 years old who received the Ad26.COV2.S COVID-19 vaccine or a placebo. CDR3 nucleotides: TGTGCCAGCAGTCGCCGCTACGGGGAGCTGTTTTTT. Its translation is CASSRRYGELFF.